The 11 T cell receptor beta chains below were found in one sample sequenced in a study of blood T cell repertoires in COVID-19. Assay used: immunoSEQ multiplex PCR; TCRdb lists only in-frame clones, some missing. The table records fewer than 350,000 clones, roughly nine tenths of them present only once. Sequencing was performed on peripheral blood. These receptors all stem from a woman aged 25-40 years with COVID-19, enrolled during active disease.

J is TRBJ2-7 and V is TRBV6-5; tentatively, D is TRBD1 (5 bases). The V end was cut by 10 bases, the J end by 2 bases, with 15 bases between. The CDR3 runs to 13 residues. The germline V gene has CDR1 MNHEY and CDR2 SVGAGI. The CDR3 DNA reads as TGTGCCACGCAGCAGGGTTACGCCTACGAGCAGTACTTC. Translated, it gives CATQQGYAYEQYF.

The rearrangement joins TRBV30 to TRBJ2-7; D perhaps matches TRBD1 (5 bases). Per the germline V gene, CDR1 is GTSNPN and CDR2 is SVGIG (reference sequence). V was pared by 5 bases and J by 3 bases, with 14 bases between. CDR3 size: 13 residues. This chain's CDR3 is CAWASDKSYEQYF. The CDR3 DNA reads as TGTGCCTGGGCTTCGGACAAAAGCTACGAGCAGTACTTC.

This clone was seen a single time. The chain employs TRBV5-1 and TRBJ2-5; D is possibly TRBD2 (5 bases). V was clipped by 0 bases and J by 2 bases, with 8 bases between them. CDR1 and CDR2 from the germline V gene are SGHRS and YFSETQ. The CDR3 totals 14 residues. CDR3 sequence (DNA): TGCGCCAGCAGCTTGGCGGGGAATCAAGAGACCCAGTACTTC. Translation gives CASSLAGNQETQYF.

This clone was detected only once. The genes are TRBV7-8 and TRBJ1-1; the match to TRBD1 covers 7 bases. V lost 4 bases, J lost 7 bases, and 12 bases stayed unmatched. The length of the CDR3 is 15 residues. Germline CDR1 and CDR2: SGHVS and FQNEAQ. In DNA form, the CDR3 reads TGTGCCAGCAGCTCAGAGACAGGGAAAACGAATGAAGCTTTCTTT. Its protein product is CASSSETGKTNEAFF.

V and J are TRBV27 and TRBJ1-6, with TRBD1 identical over 8 bases. V lost 7 bases, J lost 9 bases, and 11 bases stayed unmatched. The CDR3 spans 15 residues. Germline V CDR1 and CDR2: MNHEY, SMNVEV (reference sequence). CDR3 in DNA: TGTGCCAGCACCCAGAGACAGGGGCGATCTTCACCCCTCCACTTT. The encoded protein is CASTQRQGRSSPLHF.

This sequence joins TRBV28 and TRBJ1-5; 7 positions agree with TRBD1. Trimming cost V 7 bases and J 7 bases; bases outside gene matches: 13. Germline V CDR1 and CDR2: MDHEN, SYDVKM. The CDR3 is 15 amino acids. This chain's CDR3 is CASNDREGGHQPQHF. The DNA for the CDR3 is TGTGCCAGCAACGACAGGGAAGGGGGCCACCAGCCCCAGCATTTT.

The chain uses TRBV14 and TRBJ1-3; D is undetermined. Trimming removed 3 bases at V and 0 bases at J, with 9 bases between. Germline CDR1 SGHDN, CDR2 FVKESK. The CDR3 runs to 15 residues. CDR3 loop: CASSHLPLSGNTIYF. CDR3 nucleotide sequence: TGTGCCAGCAGCCATCTCCCTCTCTCTGGAAACACCATATATTTT.

The CDR3 region has the DNA TGTGCCAGCAGCCAATTTGGTTTAGCGGTCGCCTACGAGCAGTACTTC. This translates into CASSQFGLAVAYEQYF. The chain carries TRBV3-1 (or the pseudogene TRBV3-2) and TRBJ2-7, with TRBD2 as a possible D gene (6 bases). The V gene lost 2 bases and the J gene lost 2 bases, with 16 bases spanning the gap. The CDR3 consists of 16 residues. Germline lookup yields CDR1 LGHDT and CDR2 YNNKEL (reference sequence).

This clone has only one observation. The chain carries TRBV5-4 and TRBJ2-7; 10 bases align to TRBD2. The CDR3 has 15 amino acids. Losses at the gene ends were 5 bases for V and 6 bases for J; bases not matched to a gene: 11. CDR1 is SGHNT, CDR2 YYREEE, per germline (reference sequence). DNA for the CDR3: TGTGCCAGCAGAATCTTAGGAGGACTAGCGGCCGAGCAGTACTTC. This gives the protein CASRILGGLAAEQYF.

This rearrangement joins TRBV28 to TRBJ2-4; D might be TRBD2 (7 bases). V was clipped by 3 bases and J by 0 bases, with 21 bases between them. Germline V gives CDR1 MDHEN, CDR2 SYDVKM. The CDR3 has 19 residues. CDR3 protein: CASSFPRRGGNLAKNIQYF. CDR3 coding DNA: TGTGCCAGCAGTTTCCCCCGTAGGGGGGGAAATCTAGCCAAAAACATTCAGTACTTC.

V and J are TRBV11-2 and TRBJ2-3, with a possible D match to TRBD2 (7 bases). The length of the CDR3 is 16 residues. Between the trimmed V and J ends, which lost 5 bases and 5 bases, there was a span of 20 bases. Germline CDR1 SGHAT, CDR2 FQNNGV. As DNA, the CDR3 is TGTGCCAGCAGCCTCGTCGAGTGGGGGGGCCGAGATACGCAGTATTTT. Protein product: CASSLVEWGGRDTQYF.